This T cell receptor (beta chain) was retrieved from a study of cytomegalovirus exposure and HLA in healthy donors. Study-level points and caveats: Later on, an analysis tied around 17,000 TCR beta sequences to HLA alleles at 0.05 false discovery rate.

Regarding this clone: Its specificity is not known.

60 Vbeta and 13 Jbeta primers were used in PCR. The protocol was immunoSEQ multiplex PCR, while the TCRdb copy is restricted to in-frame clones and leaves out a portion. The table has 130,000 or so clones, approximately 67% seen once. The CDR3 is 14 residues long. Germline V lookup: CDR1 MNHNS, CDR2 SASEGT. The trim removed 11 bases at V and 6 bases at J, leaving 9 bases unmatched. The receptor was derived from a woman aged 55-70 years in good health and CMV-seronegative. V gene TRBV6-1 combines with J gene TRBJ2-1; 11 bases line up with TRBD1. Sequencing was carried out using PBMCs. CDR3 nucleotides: TGTGCCTCCGAGACGGGACAGGGGGGCAATGAGCAGTTCTTC. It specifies CASETGQGGNEQFF.